This TCR beta chain was identified in a study of blood T cells in healthy people across ages. Findings and limits, study-wide: Greater diversity and more naive CD4+ cells were seen in long-lived donors than in aged donors. While age rose, TCR beta diversity per million T cells dropped in a roughly linear way.

Comment on this clonotype: No antigen is known for it.

A second PCR, run for about 6 to 11 cycles, used a sample-barcoded 5' primer plus a J-beta primer mix. With 12 random nucleotides, a template-switch adaptor tagged each individual cDNA molecule. TCRdb independently ran MiXCR on the 5' RACE reads; one entry per CDR3 protein. The data hold approximately 810,000 distinct CDR3 sequences, with under 35% observed a single time. Each sample used at least 6 million PBMCs. The CDR3 length is 13 residues. Germline CDR1 and CDR2: MGHDK and SYGVNS. V was cut by 7 bases and J by 5 bases, with 14 bases left in between. The sequence came from a woman over 75 in good health. Sample: blood. The chain combines TRBV25-1 with TRBJ1-1; tentatively, D is TRBD1 (5 bases). CDR3 sequence reads: CASKRPGGTEAFF. DNA of the CDR3: TGTGCCAGCAAACGCCCGGGGGGAACTGAAGCTTTCTTT.